One sample yielded the 24 T cell receptor beta chains listed below, sequenced in a study of monozygotic twins with inflammatory bowel disease. TCRdb reanalyzed the 5' RACE reads, giving one entry per CDR3 protein sequence and no DNA. Seen in this sample are a few hundred thousand distinct CDR3 sequences; the ten most common clones hold around 1.5%. The sequenced material came from blood. The receptors were sampled from a human donor with ulcerative colitis or Crohn's disease, or a healthy co-twin of an affected twin (not recorded which).

The V call is TRBV5-1, the J call TRBJ2-2; TCRdb's D call of TRBD1 is untestable without DNA. From germline, CDR1 is SGHRS and CDR2 YFSETQ. The CDR3 has 14 residues. The CDR3 is CASRPGSEGGELFF.

The rearrangement uses TRBV12-3 or TRBV12-4 and TRBJ2-7. This CDR3 comprises 13 residues. CDR3 residues: CASRLDGSYEQYF.

The chain carries TRBV5-1 and TRBJ2-2; the TRBD1 assignment by TCRdb is unverifiable without DNA. Looked up from germline, CDR1 is SGHRS and CDR2 is YFSETQ. The CDR3 sequence is 17 residues long. This chain's CDR3 is CASSPRGGGLNTGELFF.

The rearrangement uses TRBV2 and TRBJ2-5. The CDR3 extends over 13 amino acids. Germline CDR1 reads SNHLY; CDR2 reads FYNNEI. The CDR3 sequence is CASSYREARTQYF. Full variable domain (rest looked up from reference TRBV2 and TRBJ2-5): EPEVTQTPSHQVTQMGQEVILRCVPISNHLYFYWYRQILGQKVEFLVSFYNNEISEKSEIFDDQFSVERPDGSNFTLKIRSTKLEDSAMYFCASSYREARTQYFGPGTRLLVL.

V usage is TRBV5-6 and J usage is TRBJ2-1. Germline V lookup: CDR1 SGHDT, CDR2 YYEEEE. The CDR3 has 14 amino acids. The CDR3 loop is CASSLSSPYNEQFF.

V is TRBV20-1 and J is TRBJ2-7; absent DNA, TCRdb's TRBD2 call cannot be checked. Germline CDR1 is DFQATT and CDR2 is SNEGSKA (reference sequence). The CDR3 totals 12 residues. The CDR3 sequence: CSAPSVGSEQYF.

The CDR3 loop is CASSPPWGGPSNEQFF. J is TRBJ2-1 and V is TRBV5-1; absent DNA, TCRdb's TRBD1 call cannot be checked. This CDR3 region has 16 residues. Germline V lookup: CDR1 SGHRS, CDR2 YFSETQ.

This chain joins TRBV20-1 and TRBJ1-2. The CDR3 has 14 amino acids. Germline V CDR1 and CDR2: DFQATT, SNEGSKA (reference sequence). The CDR3 loop is CSAREKVDNYGYTF.

The chain combines TRBV5-1 with TRBJ2-1; the TRBD1 assignment by TCRdb is unverifiable without DNA. The CDR3 contains 16 residues. Germline V gives CDR1 SGHRS, CDR2 YFSETQ. The CDR3: CASSLVAQGAGNEQFF.

The chain employs TRBV20-1 and TRBJ1-5; absent DNA, TCRdb's TRBD1 call cannot be checked. Germline V gives CDR1 DFQATT, CDR2 SNEGSKA (reference sequence). The CDR3 contains 14 residues. CDR3: CSAYSLGQLQPQHF.

The gene calls are TRBV7-9 and TRBJ2-5; without DNA, the TCRdb call of TRBD1 cannot be checked. This CDR3 contains 14 residues. The germline V gene encodes CDR1 SEHNR and CDR2 FQNEAQ (reference sequence). Here the CDR3 reads CASSHSTGQETQYF. Together with reference TRBV7-9 and TRBJ2-5, the CDR3 gives the full variable domain: DTGVSQNPRHKITKRGQNVTFRCDPISEHNRLYWYRQTLGQGPEFLTYFQNEAQLEKSRLLSDRFSAERPKGSFSTLEIQRTEQGDSAMYLCASSHSTGQETQYFGPGTRLLVL.

V gene TRBV12-3 or TRBV12-4 combines with J gene TRBJ1-2; TCRdb's D call, TRBD1, is unchecked because there is no DNA. The CDR3 is made up of 14 amino acids. The CDR3 protein is CASTPGGASRGYTF.

The rearrangement joins TRBV20-1 to TRBJ1-1. This CDR3 has 12 amino acids. CDR1 and CDR2 (germline): DFQATT, SNEGSKA (reference sequence). This CDR3 reads CSAIREAGRAFF.

The V gene is TRBV5-1, the J gene TRBJ1-1. CDR1 and CDR2 (germline): SGHRS, YFSETQ. This CDR3 has 15 residues. The CDR3 loop reads CASSLGFGPRLEAFF. The entire variable domain, with the rest obtained from reference TRBV5-1 and TRBJ1-1, is as follows: KAGVTQTPRYLIKTRGQQVTLSCSPISGHRSVSWYQQTPGQGLQFLFEYFSETQRNKGNFPGRFSGRQFSNSRSEMNVSTLELGDSALYLCASSLGFGPRLEAFFGQGTRLTVV.

The rearrangement joins TRBV29-1 to TRBJ1-4. Germline V gene lookup returns CDR1 SQVTM and CDR2 ANQGSEA. CDR3 length: 14 amino acids. The CDR3 here is CSLTRIDPNEKLFF.

The chain is built from TRBV3-1 and TRBJ1-3; TCRdb gives TRBD1 as the D gene, but with no DNA this cannot be confirmed. Germline V gene lookup returns CDR1 LGHDT and CDR2 YNNKEL (reference sequence). The CDR3 extends over 15 amino acids. The CDR3 region is CASSPGQGSGNTIYF.

The chain uses TRBV27 and TRBJ2-7; TCRdb lists TRBD2, though no DNA is available to test this call. CDR1 and CDR2 (germline): MNHEY, SMNVEV (reference sequence). The CDR3 sequence is 13 residues long. Here the CDR3 reads CASGLARTYEQYF.

The chain links TRBV5-1 to TRBJ2-3; TCRdb gives TRBD2 as the D gene, but with no DNA this cannot be confirmed. This CDR3 has 17 residues. Germline CDR1 SGHRS, CDR2 YFSETQ. The CDR3 loop is CASSLTSGGDSTDTQYF.

This chain connects TRBV11-2 to TRBJ1-4; TCRdb returns TRBD1, unconfirmable since there is no DNA. Germline assignment: CDR1 SGHAT and CDR2 FQNNGV. The CDR3 has 14 residues. CDR3 protein: CASSFNRGSEKLFF.

The chain carries TRBV24-1 and TRBJ1-2. This CDR3 has 12 amino acids. Germline-derived CDR1 and CDR2 are KGHDR and SFDVKD. CDR3 in amino acids: CATSDMGYGYTF.

The V gene is TRBV7-6, the J gene TRBJ1-2; the TCRdb call, TRBD1, lacks DNA for checking. CDR3 length: 14 residues. CDR1 and CDR2 from the germline V gene are SGHVS and FNYEAQ. This CDR3 reads CASSPGQSNYGYTF.

V gene TRBV5-1 combines with J gene TRBJ2-2; the TRBD1 assignment by TCRdb is unverifiable without DNA. Germline lookup yields CDR1 SGHRS and CDR2 YFSETQ. The CDR3 has 16 residues. The CDR3 reads CASSRDRGVTAGELFF.

The chain recombines TRBV12-3 or TRBV12-4 with TRBJ1-6. The CDR3 covers 13 residues. CDR3 sequence: CASSLETYSPLHF.

The rearrangement uses TRBV7-2 and TRBJ2-3; TCRdb calls TRBD2, which cannot be checked without DNA. Germline V gene sequence: CDR1 SGHTA, CDR2 FQGNSA. The CDR3 has 15 amino acids. The CDR3 loop reads CASSPDSLGTDTQYF.